This TCR beta chain was profiled in a study of blood T cell repertoires in COVID-19. At the level of the study: In each case, the material was cDNA or gDNA derived from T cells, B-cell-depleted T cells, or PBMCs.

This clone was recorded only once. This CDR3 contains 15 residues. V lost 6 bases, J lost 10 bases, and 19 bases lay in between. Per the germline V gene, CDR1 is WSHSY and CDR2 is SAAADI. Per the authors' pipeline: Nucleated cell counts were estimated from reference gene primer amplification. Here immunoSEQ multiplex PCR was the method, and the copy in TCRdb shows in-frame clones only, minus some. V and J calls and clone size are copied from that table; D and trimming were computed from the DNA. The repertoire holds over 70,000 clones, less than 85% seen once, with about 17% in the top ten. The rearrangement uses TRBV10-2 and TRBJ1-6; no reliable D call. Sequencing was performed on peripheral blood. The receptor was isolated from a man between 70 and 80 years old with active or convalescent COVID-19. The CDR3 nucleotides are TGCGCCAGCAGAGCATCAGGTTCCGGTCGGTCACCCCTCCACTTT. Translated, it gives CASRASGSGRSPLHF.